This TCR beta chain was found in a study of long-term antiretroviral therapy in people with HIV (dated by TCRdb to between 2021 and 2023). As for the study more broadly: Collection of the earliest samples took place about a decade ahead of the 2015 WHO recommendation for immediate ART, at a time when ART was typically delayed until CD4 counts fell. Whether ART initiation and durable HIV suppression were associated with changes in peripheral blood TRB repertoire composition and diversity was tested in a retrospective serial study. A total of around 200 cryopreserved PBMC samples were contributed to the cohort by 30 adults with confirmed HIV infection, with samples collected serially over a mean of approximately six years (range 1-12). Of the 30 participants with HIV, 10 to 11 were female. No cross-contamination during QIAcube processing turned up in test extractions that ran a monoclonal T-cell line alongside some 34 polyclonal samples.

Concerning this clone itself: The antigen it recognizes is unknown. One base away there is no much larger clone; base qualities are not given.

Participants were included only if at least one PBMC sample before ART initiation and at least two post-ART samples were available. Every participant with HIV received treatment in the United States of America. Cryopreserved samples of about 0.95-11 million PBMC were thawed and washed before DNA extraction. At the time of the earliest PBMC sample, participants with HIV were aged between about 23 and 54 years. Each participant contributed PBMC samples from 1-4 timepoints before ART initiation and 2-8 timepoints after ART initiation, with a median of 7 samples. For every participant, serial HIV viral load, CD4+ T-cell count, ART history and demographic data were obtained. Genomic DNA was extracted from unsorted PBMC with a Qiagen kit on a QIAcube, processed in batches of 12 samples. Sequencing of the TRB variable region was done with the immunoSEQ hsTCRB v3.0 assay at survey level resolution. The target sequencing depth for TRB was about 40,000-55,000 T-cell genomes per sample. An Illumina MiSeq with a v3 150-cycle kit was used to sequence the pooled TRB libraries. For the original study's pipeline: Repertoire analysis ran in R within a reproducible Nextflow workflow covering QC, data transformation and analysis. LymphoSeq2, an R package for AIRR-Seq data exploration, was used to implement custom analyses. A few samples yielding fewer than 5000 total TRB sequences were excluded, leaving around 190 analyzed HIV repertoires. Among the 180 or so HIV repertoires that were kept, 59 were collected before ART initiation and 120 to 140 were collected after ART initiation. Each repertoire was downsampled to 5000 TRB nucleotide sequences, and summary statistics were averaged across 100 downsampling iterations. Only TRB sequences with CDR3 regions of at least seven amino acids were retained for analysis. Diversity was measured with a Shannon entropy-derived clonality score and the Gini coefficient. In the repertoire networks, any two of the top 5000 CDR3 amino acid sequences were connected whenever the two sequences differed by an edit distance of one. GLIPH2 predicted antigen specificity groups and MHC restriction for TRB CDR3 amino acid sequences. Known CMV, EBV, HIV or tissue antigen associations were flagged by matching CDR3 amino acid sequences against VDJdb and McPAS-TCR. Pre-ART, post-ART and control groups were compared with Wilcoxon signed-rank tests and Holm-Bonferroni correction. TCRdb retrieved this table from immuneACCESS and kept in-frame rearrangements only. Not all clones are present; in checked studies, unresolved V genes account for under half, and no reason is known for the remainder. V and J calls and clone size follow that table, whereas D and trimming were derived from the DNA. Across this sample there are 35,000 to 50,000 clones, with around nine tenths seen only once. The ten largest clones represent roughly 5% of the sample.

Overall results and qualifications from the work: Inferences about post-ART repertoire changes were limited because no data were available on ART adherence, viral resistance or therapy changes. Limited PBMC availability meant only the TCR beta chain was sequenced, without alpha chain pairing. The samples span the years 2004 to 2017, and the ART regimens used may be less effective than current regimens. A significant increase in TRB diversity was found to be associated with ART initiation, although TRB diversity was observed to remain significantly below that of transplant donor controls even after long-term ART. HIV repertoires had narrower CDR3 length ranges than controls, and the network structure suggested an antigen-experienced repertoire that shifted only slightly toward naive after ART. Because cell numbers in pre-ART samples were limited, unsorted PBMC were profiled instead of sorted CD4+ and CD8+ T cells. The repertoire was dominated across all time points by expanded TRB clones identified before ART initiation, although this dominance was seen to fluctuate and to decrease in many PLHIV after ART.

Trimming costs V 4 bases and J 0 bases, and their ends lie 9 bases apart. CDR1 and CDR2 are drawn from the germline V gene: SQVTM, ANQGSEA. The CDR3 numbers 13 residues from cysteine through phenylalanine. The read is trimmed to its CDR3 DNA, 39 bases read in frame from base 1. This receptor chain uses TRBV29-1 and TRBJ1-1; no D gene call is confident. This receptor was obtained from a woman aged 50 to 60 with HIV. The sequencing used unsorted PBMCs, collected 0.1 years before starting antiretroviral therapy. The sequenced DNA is TGCAGCGTTGTGGGAGTAGTGAACACTGAAGCTTTCTTT. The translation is CSVVGVVNTEAFF.